This T cell receptor beta chain was captured by sequencing in a study of neurological immune-mediated disorders. cDNA was made by 5'RACE with 10-nucleotide random UMIs. Sequencing of 15-18 subjects in each run yielded over 190 million TCR-beta sequences. MiXCR, run by TCRdb on the 5' RACE reads, gives a single entry per CDR3 protein. Of about 58,000 distinct CDR3 sequences listed, over 2% are singletons. Germline CDR1 and CDR2: ENHRY and SYGVKD. V dropped 2 bases and J dropped 5 bases, with 14 bases sitting between them. The CDR3 is 15 amino acids. This clonotype has at least ten counts. The chain recombines TRBV10-3 with TRBJ2-3, with D maybe TRBD2 (6 bases). Sequenced input: PBMCs. The origin of this receptor is a man in his fifties with multiple sclerosis. Here the CDR3 DNA reads TGTGCCATCAGTGAGGTTAGCGGACCGGGAGATACGCAGTATTTT. Its protein is CAISEVSGPGDTQYF.